This T cell receptor beta chain was sequenced in a study of cytomegalovirus exposure and HLA in healthy donors. The PCR ran on 60 Vbeta and 13 Jbeta primers. Assay: immunoSEQ multiplex PCR; the TCRdb copy retains only in-frame clones and omits some. The sample has 95,000 to 110,000 clones, about four fifths seen once. On this clone: Its target is not known.

The germline V and J ends were trimmed by 2 bases and 4 bases, with 12 bases remaining between them. Per germline, CDR1 SGHRS and CDR2 YFSETQ. The CDR3 contains 14 residues. Study-wide results and caveats: A later examination showed that TCR association rates differed by HLA locus, with DRB1 most and HLA-C fewest. It was reported that TCR beta sequences correctly inferred the HLA-A and HLA-B alleles for most subjects. Per a later analysis, roughly 17,000 TCR beta sequences showed association with HLA alleles at 0.05 false discovery rate.

The sequencing sample was made of PBMCs. The sequence derives from a man aged 30-40 years in good health and CMV-seropositive. The chain carries TRBV5-1 and TRBJ1-2, with unresolved D. CDR3 coding DNA: TGCGCCAGCAGCTTCTATGGGGAGTCCTATGGCTACACCTTC. This sequence encodes CASSFYGESYGYTF.